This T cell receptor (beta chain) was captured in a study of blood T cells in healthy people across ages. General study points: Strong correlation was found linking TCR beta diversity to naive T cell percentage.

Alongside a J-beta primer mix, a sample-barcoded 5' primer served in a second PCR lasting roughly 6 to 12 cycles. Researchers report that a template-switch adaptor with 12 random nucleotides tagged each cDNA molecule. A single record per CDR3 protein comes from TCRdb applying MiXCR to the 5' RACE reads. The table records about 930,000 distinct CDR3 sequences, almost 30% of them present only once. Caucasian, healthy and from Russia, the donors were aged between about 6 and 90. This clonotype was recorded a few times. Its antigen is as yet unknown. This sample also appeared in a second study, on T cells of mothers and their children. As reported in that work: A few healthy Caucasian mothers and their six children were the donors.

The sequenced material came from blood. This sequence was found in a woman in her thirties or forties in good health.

CDR3: CASSLGQTLSPLHF. DNA for the CDR3: TGTGCCAGCAGCTTGGGGCAGACGCTTTCACCCCTCCACTTT. The rearrangement links TRBV7-9 to TRBJ1-6; maybe TRBD1 (5 bases). The CDR3 runs 14 residues. Per the germline V gene, CDR1 is SEHNR and CDR2 is FQNEAQ (reference sequence). Trimming took 3 bases from V and 9 from J, leaving 12 bases between them.